The rows below give T cell receptor beta chains drawn from one sample of a study of CD4 T cells in relation to SARS-CoV-2 and coronaviruses. Antigen specificity for these receptors is unknown. The table came from immunoSEQ multiplex PCR; TCRdb's copy has only in-frame clones and leaves some out. The sample records around 25,000 clones, 70% to 75% being singletons. Source material: CD4+ T cells from PBMCs, cultured in vitro. These receptors were taken from a human donor in good health. Each CDR3 is given with its conserved first and last residue. D genes are given only for firm matches. The size field is filled for only some rows; it gives once, few, many or a size class.

CDR3aa: CASSQDGLSGRAAGANVLTF
CDR3nt: TGCGCCAGCAGCCAAGATGGGCTTAGCGGGAGGGCGGCGGGGGCCAACGTCCTGACTTTC
abundance: NA
len: 20
j_gene: TRBJ2-6
v_gene: TRBV4-1
d_gene: TRBD2

CDR3aa: CASSVTSDRLTGYTF
CDR3nt: TGTGCCAGCAGCGTAACTTCTGACAGGCTAACTGGCTACACCTTC
abundance: NA
len: 15
j_gene: TRBJ1-2
v_gene: TRBV9
d_gene: NA

CDR3aa: CASRSFSPLHF
CDR3nt: TGTGCCAGCCGGTCGTTTTCACCCCTCCACTTT
abundance: few
len: 11
j_gene: TRBJ1-6
v_gene: TRBV28
d_gene: NA

CDR3aa: CASSQAFNYGYTF
CDR3nt: TGTGCCAGCAGCCAAGCCTTTAACTATGGCTACACCTTC
abundance: NA
len: 13
j_gene: TRBJ1-2
v_gene: TRBV3-1/TRBV3-2
d_gene: NA

CDR3aa: CASSLGGPLSNQPQHF
CDR3nt: TGTGCCAGCAGCCTAGGGGGGCCCCTTAGCAATCAGCCCCAGCATTTT
abundance: NA
len: 16
j_gene: TRBJ1-5
v_gene: TRBV5-4
d_gene: NA

CDR3aa: CASSIYTNNEQFF
CDR3nt: TGTGCCAGTAGTATATACACAAACAATGAGCAGTTCTTC
abundance: NA
len: 13
j_gene: TRBJ2-1
v_gene: TRBV19
d_gene: NA

CDR3aa: CASSFARGRAGTDTQYF
CDR3nt: TGTGCCAGCAGCTTTGCTCGGGGTCGGGCGGGAACAGATACGCAGTATTTT
abundance: NA
len: 17
j_gene: TRBJ2-3
v_gene: TRBV12-1
d_gene: NA

CDR3aa: CATQGNWEKLFF
CDR3nt: TGTGCCACCCAGGGAAATTGGGAAAAACTGTTTTTT
abundance: NA
len: 12
j_gene: TRBJ1-4
v_gene: TRBV19
d_gene: NA

CDR3aa: CAWSVLETQYF
CDR3nt: TGTGCCTGGAGTGTACTTGAGACCCAGTACTTC
abundance: NA
len: 11
j_gene: TRBJ2-5
v_gene: TRBV30
d_gene: NA

CDR3aa: CASARTPRQELEQYF
CDR3nt: TGTGCCAGCGCCAGAACCCCCCGACAGGAATTGGAGCAGTACTTC
abundance: NA
len: 15
j_gene: TRBJ2-7
v_gene: TRBV6-6
d_gene: NA

CDR3aa: CASSIQRSKTGANVLTF
CDR3nt: TGTGCCAGTAGTATCCAGCGGAGCAAGACTGGGGCCAACGTCCTGACTTTC
abundance: once
len: 17
j_gene: TRBJ2-6
v_gene: TRBV19
d_gene: NA

CDR3aa: CASSSAGGGRNTEAFF
CDR3nt: TGTGCCAGCAGCTCCGCGGGGGGAGGGAGAAACACTGAAGCTTTCTTT
abundance: NA
len: 16
j_gene: TRBJ1-1
v_gene: TRBV7-9
d_gene: NA

CDR3aa: CASSGGPRGDTGELFF
CDR3nt: TGTGCCAGTAGTGGGGGGCCTCGAGGCGACACCGGGGAGCTGTTTTTT
abundance: few
len: 16
j_gene: TRBJ2-2
v_gene: TRBV19
d_gene: NA

CDR3aa: CASTLSGIRTGELFF
CDR3nt: TGTGCCAGCACCCTTAGCGGGATCCGAACCGGGGAGCTGTTTTTT
abundance: NA
len: 15
j_gene: TRBJ2-2
v_gene: TRBV3-1/TRBV3-2
d_gene: TRBD2